The following is a T cell receptor beta chain sequence with its context. What it binds is not known. Each CDR3 protein is one row after TCRdb ran MiXCR on the 5' RACE reads. This table has roughly 480,000 distinct CDR3 sequences, around 24% appearing once. This entry is derived from a study of identical twins. This CDR3 region has 17 residues. V lost 7 bases to trimming and J lost 1 base, with 19 bases between them. CDR1 and CDR2 from the germline V gene are LNHDA and SQIVND (reference sequence). Overall study findings and caveats: Modelling approaches yielded underestimates of out-of-frame TCR alpha sharing between monozygotic twins. Diverse VJ usage suggested most zero-insertion clonotypes were not invariant T cells.

These same records also appear under a second study, on T cells expressing NK-cell markers. That investigation notes: A range of roughly 1.0-8% of CD8+ T cells consisted of dominant NKG2C+ clonotypes in roughly 6 donors. Whether expanded NKG2C+ T cell clones were HCMV-specific remained unclear.

Source material: CD4+ T cells sorted from blood. The sequence was obtained from a woman aged 18-29 years in good health. V usage is TRBV19 and J usage is TRBJ2-2; tentatively, D is TRBD2 (7 bases). CDR3 protein: CASTLGRGSLNTGELFF. The CDR3 nucleotides are TGTGCCAGTACCTTGGGGAGGGGGAGCCTGAACACCGGGGAGCTGTTTTTT.